Below, 6 T cell receptor beta chains from the same sample are listed, as sequenced in a study of blood T cell repertoires in COVID-19. The table came from immunoSEQ multiplex PCR; TCRdb's copy has only in-frame clones and leaves some out. The sample contains tens of thousands of clones, 88% of which appear only once. Sequencing was performed on peripheral blood. The receptors originated from a human donor in a cohort sampled during active COVID-19.

The rearrangement joins TRBV15 to TRBJ2-3, with 7 positions matching TRBD2. J gave up 2 bases and V 3 bases, and 5 bases lay outside the gene matches. The CDR3 length is 15 residues. Germline values: CDR1 LNHNV, CDR2 YYDKDF (reference sequence). Written as DNA, the CDR3 is TGTGCCACCAGCAGCAGAGCGGGGATCACAGATACGCAGTATTTT. Its protein is CATSSRAGITDTQYF.

The chain is built from TRBV6-5 and TRBJ2-5, with TRBD1 as a possible D gene (5 bases). This CDR3 has 13 residues. V was trimmed by 2 bases and J by 5 bases, leaving 9 bases between them. Germline V gene sequence: CDR1 MNHEY, CDR2 SVGAGI. In nucleotides, the CDR3 is TGTGCCAGCAGTTACAGGACATCGGAGACCCAGTACTTC. Translated: CASSYRTSETQYF.

This clone was recorded only once. The V call is TRBV18, the J call TRBJ2-3; 14 bases are shared with TRBD2. This CDR3 has 17 residues. Germline CDR1 KGHSH, CDR2 LQKENI. V was pared by 2 bases and J by 1 base, with 2 bases of the junction left unmatched. The CDR3 protein is CASSPKTSGGGTDTQYF. Here the CDR3 DNA reads TGTGCCAGCTCACCAAAGACTAGCGGGGGGGGCACAGATACGCAGTATTTT.

The rearrangement joins TRBV2 to TRBJ2-1; TRBD2 is a possible D gene (6 bases). The CDR3 totals 13 residues. The V end was cut by 7 bases, the J end by 4 bases, with 11 bases between. CDR1 is SNHLY, CDR2 FYNNEI, per germline. The CDR3 coding sequence is TGTGCCAGCACACTAGCCCTTTACAATGAGCAGTTCTTC. Translating it yields CASTLALYNEQFF.

This chain links TRBV13 with TRBJ2-2; D is possibly TRBD1 (5 bases). Looked up from germline, CDR1 is PRHDT and CDR2 is FYEKMQ (reference sequence). This CDR3 has 15 amino acids. The V end was cut by 5 bases, the J end by 0 bases, with 10 bases between. The DNA of the CDR3 is TGTGCCAGCAGCGGAAGGGGTGCGAACACCGGGGAGCTGTTTTTT. Translation gives CASSGRGANTGELFF.

The chain employs TRBV5-8 and TRBJ2-1, with D maybe TRBD1 (7 bases). Germline lookup yields CDR1 SGHTS and CDR2 YDEGEE. The V end lost 3 bases, the J end lost 3 bases, and 10 bases lay between the germline ends. This CDR3 contains 14 residues. The CDR3 DNA is TGTGCCAGCAGCTGGCGGGACAGCTACAATGAGCAGTTCTTC. Translation gives CASSWRDSYNEQFF.